Included here is one T cell receptor beta chain sequence, with context. Its antigen remains unidentified. The data were obtained in a study of T-cell memory formation after mild COVID-19. In the study overall: Largely, the TCR clusters proved donor specific. Regarding the study as a whole: Clones contracting across day 15 to 85 had a balanced CD4/CD8 profile; later expanding clones leaned CD4+. Memory from before infection featured some responding clones, which suggests cross-reactive memory joined.

Libraries for TCRalpha and TCRbeta carried sample barcodes and unique molecular identifiers via 5'RACE. MiXCR was run by TCRdb on the 5' RACE reads, yielding one entry per CDR3 protein. This table holds around 90,000 distinct CDR3 sequences, approximately 16% found once. Losses at the gene ends were 4 bases for V and 3 bases for J; bases not matched to a gene: 6. This CDR3 is 16 amino acids long. The germline V gene has CDR1 SGHAT and CDR2 FQNNGV. The TCR sequence derives from a man aged 18 to 29 who had mild COVID-19 (a few samples of this study predate the infection). Cell type and time point are not known. The chain combines TRBV11-2 with TRBJ2-3; TRBD2 aligns across 11 bases. The specimen was PBMCs or a T cell subset sorted from them (not recorded which). CDR3 bases: TGTGCCAGCAGCTACGGGTCTAGCGGGGGGACAGATACGCAGTATTTT. It encodes CASSYGSSGGTDTQYF.